Below, 8 T cell receptor beta chains from the same sample are listed, as sequenced in a study of Graves' ophthalmopathy and Graves' hyperthyroidism. From RNA, the CDR3 regions of TCR beta chains were amplified and sequenced. An initial RT-PCR round employing HTBI primers preceded a second-round multiplex PCR. TCRdb passed the multiplex PCR reads through MiXCR, listing each CDR3 protein once. Here the sample spans around 1,000,000 distinct CDR3 sequences, about 38% being singletons. Sequencing input: peripheral blood or thyroid tissue (not recorded which). Receptor source: an adult man with Graves' hyperthyroidism.

V gene TRBV20-1 combines with J gene TRBJ2-3; 9 positions agree with TRBD2. V lost 4 bases and J lost 4; bases outside the gene matches: 3. Germline V gives CDR1 DFQATT, CDR2 SNEGSKA (reference sequence). This CDR3 is 13 amino acids long. The CDR3 region is CSATGGRADTQYF. The CDR3 bases are TGCAGTGCTACGGGCGGGAGGGCAGATACGCAGTATTTT.

This clonotype was counted between two and nine times. The rearrangement links TRBV28 to TRBJ1-5, with D uncertain. CDR3 length equals 14 residues. Per the germline V gene, CDR1 is MDHEN and CDR2 is SYDVKM. Trimming left V 8 bases short and J 2 bases short, with 13 bases between. CDR3 amino acids: CASLFGSGNQPQHF. CDR3 in DNA: TGTGCCAGCCTGTTCGGGTCGGGCAATCAGCCCCAGCATTTT.

On this clonotype: A read error may explain this, as a much larger clone is one base away. The J gene is TRBJ2-7, the V gene TRBV7-8; TRBD2 is a possible D gene (5 bases). Germline V lookup: CDR1 SGHVS, CDR2 FQNEAQ. The ends were cut back, 6 bases at V and 7 bases at J, with 19 bases in the middle. The CDR3 loop spans 14 amino acids. The CDR3 is CASRARVVPSEQYF. The CDR3 DNA reads TGTGCCAGCAGGGCGAGGGTCGTACCCTCTGAGCAGTACTTC.

Regarding this clonotype: A much larger clone differs from this one at a single base, so this may be a read error. The J gene is TRBJ1-1, the V gene TRBV7-3; TRBD1 is a possible D gene (6 bases). Germline V gene lookup returns CDR1 SGHTA and CDR2 FQGTGA. V was clipped by 1 base and J by 5 bases, with 17 bases between them. The CDR3 runs to 16 residues. In DNA form, the CDR3 reads TGTGCCAGCAGCTTAAATTATAGAGGGGGATTGACTGAAGCTTTCTTT. Its protein is CASSLNYRGGLTEAFF. The whole variable domain, remainder taken from reference TRBV7-3 and TRBJ1-1, is GAGVSQTPSNKVTEKGKYVELRCDPISGHTALYWYRQSLGQGPEFLIYFQGTGAADDSGLPNDRFFAVRPEGSVSTLKIQRTERGDSAVYLCASSLNYRGGLTEAFFGQGTRLTVV.

This clonotype appeared many times. This chain links TRBV7-9 with TRBJ1-3; no clear D gene. Trimming took off 10 bases at V and 2 bases at J, with 12 bases between the two ends. Germline assignment: CDR1 SEHNR and CDR2 FQNEAQ (reference sequence). The CDR3 is 13 residues long. The chain's CDR3 is CATPEKAGNTIYF. In DNA, the CDR3 is TGTGCCACCCCGGAGAAGGCTGGAAACACCATATATTTT.

Comments on this clonotype: The CDR3 does not end in the conserved phenylalanine or tryptophan, so this is likely a read error. The chain couples TRBV5-1 to TRBJ1-6; D ambiguous. This CDR3 is built from 13 residues. CDR1 is SGHRS, CDR2 YFSETQ, per germline. The V end lost 7 bases, the J end lost 3 bases, and 8 bases lay between the germline ends. The CDR3 DNA follows: TGCGCCAGCCCGCCGGACTATAATTCACCCCTCCACCTT. It codes for CASPPDYNSPLHL.

The rearrangement links TRBV4-1 to TRBJ2-7; D possibly corresponds to TRBD2 (6 bases). The CDR3 has 15 amino acids. Germline-derived CDR1 and CDR2 are MGHRA and YSYEKL. The V end lost 0 bases, the J end lost 2 bases, and 11 bases lay between the germline ends. This chain's CDR3 is CASSQDIGGAYEQYF. CDR3 coding DNA: TGCGCCAGCAGCCAAGATATCGGGGGAGCCTACGAGCAGTACTTC.

Concerning this clonotype: It may be a read error: a sequence one base away is much more abundant. The chain employs TRBV29-1 and TRBJ1-1; TRBD1 matches 9 bases. CDR3 length equals 12 residues. CDR1 is SQVTM and CDR2 is ANQGSEA in the germline V gene. CDR3: CRVGQGLYEAFF. In DNA, the CDR3 is TGCAGGGTGGGACAGGGTCTGTATGAAGCTTTCTTT.